The entry below gives a single T cell receptor (beta chain) sequence along with its context. The antigen remains undetermined. CDR3 length equals 15 residues. From germline, CDR1 is SGDLS and CDR2 YYNGEE. Losses at the gene ends were 3 bases for V and 2 bases for J; bases not matched to a gene: 3. The data are from a study of identical twins. Broader study findings: With beta out-of-frame sequences, excess sharing by twins was weaker. Within cord blood, abundant beta clonotypes carried fewer insertions, but memory repertoires showed no such trend.

Using its own MiXCR run on the 5' RACE reads, TCRdb lists one record per CDR3 protein. Of about 390,000 distinct CDR3 sequences in the sample, approximately 8.7% are singletons; the top ten hold 7.5% to 9.5%. The source material was naive T cells sorted from blood. The sequence was obtained from a woman in her 50s in good health. The J gene is TRBJ2-3, the V gene TRBV9; 10 bases align to TRBD2. CDR3: CASSALAGDTDTQYF. The CDR3 coding sequence is TGTGCCAGCAGCGCTCTAGCGGGAGACACAGATACGCAGTATTTT.